This TCR beta chain was obtained from a study of cytomegalovirus exposure and HLA in healthy donors. Findings and caveats of the study: In a later analysis, TCR beta V- and J-gene trimming was associated with a missense DCLRE1C variant. Sequencing had likely introduced a cluster of highly shared sequence variants as an artifact.

About this clone: The antigen is unknown.

Trimming cost V 1 base and J 7 bases, with 11 bases left between them. The CDR3 length is 14 residues. Germline CDR1 MNHNS, CDR2 SASEGT. 60 Vbeta and 13 Jbeta primers were used in PCR. Sequencing used immunoSEQ multiplex PCR; TCRdb keeps in-frame clones, though not all of them. The data show about 180,000 clones, with 84% seen just once and approximately 1.2% held by the top ten. The sequencing sample was made of PBMCs. The J gene is TRBJ2-1, the V gene TRBV6-1; D is perhaps TRBD2 (5 bases). The receptor was isolated from a girl aged 2 to 10 in good health and CMV-seropositive. The CDR3 DNA sequence: TGTGCCAGCAGTGAAGTGAGGGCTAGTAATGAGCAGTTCTTC. Protein: CASSEVRASNEQFF.